The 30 T cell receptor beta chains listed next were all sequenced from one sample in a study of blood T cell repertoires in COVID-19. Clones were read by immunoSEQ multiplex PCR, and TCRdb kept only the in-frame ones, dropping some. Of roughly 180,000 clones in the sample, around 86% are singletons; the top ten hold around 8.6%. Sequencing was carried out using PBMCs or T cells enriched from blood (not recorded which). The receptor source for this set is a woman aged 25 to 39 who had recovered from COVID-19.

The CDR3 nucleotides read TGTGCCTGGAGTCGACCTGGACTAGCGGGACAAACGGATACGCAGTATTTT. Its translation is CAWSRPGLAGQTDTQYF. The chain links TRBV30 to TRBJ2-3; 12 positions match TRBD2. J lost 6 bases, V lost 2 bases, and 12 bases had no gene match. The CDR3 is 17 amino acids. The germline V gene has CDR1 GTSNPN and CDR2 SVGIG (reference sequence).

This sequence joins TRBV5-6 and TRBJ1-2; 8 bases line up with TRBD1. Germline V gives CDR1 SGHDT, CDR2 YYEEEE. V dropped 4 bases and J dropped 4; count of bases not matched to a gene: 9. This CDR3 has 15 amino acids. The CDR3 spells CASSPWDRFSYGYTF. In DNA, the CDR3 is TGTGCCAGCAGCCCCTGGGACAGGTTCTCCTATGGCTACACCTTC.

V is TRBV11-2 and J is TRBJ2-4, with D possibly TRBD2 on 5 matching bases. Trimming shortened V by 2 bases and J by 3 bases, and 14 bases separated the two germline ends. Germline V gene lookup returns CDR1 SGHAT and CDR2 FQNNGV. The CDR3 sequence is 16 residues long. CDR3 in DNA: TGTGCCAGCAGCTTACCCCTACTCGCGGGCAAAAACATTCAGTACTTC. Translation: CASSLPLLAGKNIQYF.

This rearrangement joins TRBV18 to TRBJ2-1; TRBD2 agrees at 10 bases. In germline, CDR1 is KGHSH, CDR2 LQKENI. J lost 7 bases, V lost 5 bases, and 11 bases had no gene match. The CDR3 has 16 amino acids. The CDR3 DNA follows: TGTGCCAGCTCATCCTTATGGGCTAGCGGGAGTAATGAGCAGTTCTTC. It codes for CASSSLWASGSNEQFF.

The V gene is TRBV19, the J gene TRBJ2-2; 7 positions agree with TRBD1. The CDR3 spans 15 residues. After removal of 5 bases from V and 9 bases from J, the junction contained 12 bases not matched to a gene. The germline V gene encodes CDR1 LNHDA and CDR2 SQIVND (reference sequence). The CDR3 reads CASSSTTTGFRELFF. Written as DNA, the CDR3 is TGTGCCAGTAGTTCTACCACGACAGGGTTTAGGGAGCTGTTTTTT.

V is TRBV28 and J is TRBJ1-4; 7 bases are a match to TRBD1. CDR1 and CDR2 from the germline V gene are MDHEN and SYDVKM. V lost 7 bases to trimming and J lost 4 bases; unmatched junction nucleotides: 3. The CDR3 has 13 amino acids. Here the CDR3 DNA reads TGTGCCAGCAAACGACAGGGTAATGAAAAACTGTTTTTT. Protein product: CASKRQGNEKLFF.

The V call is TRBV28, the J call TRBJ2-7; 12 bases are shared with TRBD2. Trimming took 7 bases from V and 6 from J; bases not matched to a gene: 10. Germline V gene sequence: CDR1 MDHEN, CDR2 SYDVKM. The CDR3 spans 15 residues. CDR3 DNA sequence: TGTGCCAGCACCCCTCGACTAGCGGGAGTCTCCGAGCAGTACTTC. It translates to CASTPRLAGVSEQYF.

Remarks on this clone: The sample holds other DNA sequences that translate to the same CDR3. The gene calls are TRBV20-1 and TRBJ1-5; the D is unclear. Looked up from germline, CDR1 is DFQATT and CDR2 is SNEGSKA (reference sequence). Trimming removed 4 bases at V and 2 bases at J, with 3 bases between. This CDR3 region has 11 residues. This CDR3 reads CSATGNQPQHF. In DNA form, the CDR3 reads TGCAGTGCTACCGGCAATCAGCCCCAGCATTTT.

The chain recombines TRBV13 with TRBJ2-1, with TRBD2 matching 7 bases. This CDR3 comprises 15 residues. Losses at the gene ends were 1 base for V and 7 bases for J; bases not matched to a gene: 7. The germline V gene encodes CDR1 PRHDT and CDR2 FYEKMQ (reference sequence). The CDR3 protein is CASSLAVTSINEQFF. Here the CDR3 DNA reads TGTGCCAGCAGCTTAGCGGTGACTAGCATAAATGAGCAGTTCTTC.

The chain employs TRBV28 and TRBJ2-7; 12 positions match TRBD2. The CDR3 length is 15 residues. With V trimmed by 6 bases and J by 5 bases, 8 bases remained unmatched. Per germline, CDR1 MDHEN and CDR2 SYDVKM. The CDR3 is CASSHRTSGTDEQYF. The CDR3 coding sequence is TGTGCCAGCAGCCATAGGACTAGCGGGACTGACGAGCAGTACTTC.

This chain joins TRBV5-1 and TRBJ2-1, with TRBD2 matching over 7 bases. The CDR3 runs to 13 residues. The ends lost 5 bases at V and 7 bases at J; junction bases unmatched: 6. Germline CDR1 SGHRS, CDR2 YFSETQ. CDR3 sequence (DNA): TGCGCCAGCAGTCCTCTGGGAGGGAATGAGCAGTTCTTC. It translates to CASSPLGGNEQFF. The full variable domain, completed using reference TRBV5-1 and TRBJ2-1, is KAGVTQTPRYLIKTRGQQVTLSCSPISGHRSVSWYQQTPGQGLQFLFEYFSETQRNKGNFPGRFSGRQFSNSRSEMNVSTLELGDSALYLCASSPLGGNEQFFGPGTRLTVL.

The CDR3 DNA reads TGTGCCAGCAGCTTAGTTCTAGCTTCAGATACGCAGTATTTT. Its protein is CASSLVLASDTQYF. The chain combines TRBV7-7 with TRBJ2-3; a possible D gene is TRBD2 (5 bases). CDR3 length equals 14 residues. Between the trimmed V and J ends, which lost 1 base and 4 bases, there was a span of 9 bases. Germline V gene lookup returns CDR1 SSHAT and CDR2 FNYEAQ (reference sequence).

The chain combines TRBV5-1 with TRBJ2-7; the match to TRBD1 covers 8 bases. The CDR3 length is 14 residues. The V gene end was trimmed by 0 bases and the J gene end by 5 bases; junction bases not matched to a gene: 4. Per the germline V gene, CDR1 is SGHRS and CDR2 is YFSETQ. CDR3 DNA sequence: TGCGCCAGCAGCTTGGGGCAGGGGGCGGACGAGCAGTACTTC. Translating it yields CASSLGQGADEQYF.

The chain links TRBV19 to TRBJ1-1; a possible D gene is TRBD1 (6 bases). This CDR3 region has 14 residues. Germline loops: CDR1 LNHDA, CDR2 SQIVND (reference sequence). V lost 6 bases, J lost 2 bases, and 13 bases lay in between. The CDR3 reads CASRGSGENTEAFF. The CDR3 nucleotides are TGTGCCAGTAGAGGATCAGGGGAAAACACTGAAGCTTTCTTT.

This clone has a single count. The chain carries TRBV23-1 and TRBJ2-7, with a tentative D call TRBD1 (6 bases). TRBV23-1 is an ORF for which the function is uncertain. V was shortened by 8 bases and J by 1 base, with 18 bases between the two germline ends. This CDR3 spans 15 amino acids. The CDR3 region has the DNA TGCGCCAGCGGATCTTATGGACAGTGTTCCTACGAGCAGTACTTC. It is translated as CASGSYGQCSYEQYF.

The chain recombines TRBV6-5 with TRBJ2-1; TRBD2 agrees at 9 bases. The CDR3 is made up of 14 amino acids. Per germline, CDR1 MNHEY and CDR2 SVGAGI. After removal of 2 bases from V and 8 bases from J, the junction contained 4 bases not matched to a gene. The CDR3 nucleotides read TGTGCCAGCAGTTACCGGACTAGCGCTGATGAGCAGTTCTTC. Its protein is CASSYRTSADEQFF.

The J gene is TRBJ2-7, the V gene TRBV28, with D possibly matching TRBD2 (5 bases). The CDR3 is made up of 14 amino acids. Germline V CDR1 and CDR2: MDHEN, SYDVKM. V lost 6 bases, J lost 6 bases, and 18 bases lay in between. In nucleotides, the CDR3 is TGTGCCAGCAGACTAGGGTTGGGCCTCCGCGAGCAGTACTTC. Protein: CASRLGLGLREQYF.

Regarding this clone: Relative to the germline gene, one junction end is altered; a read error may explain this. The chain uses TRBV19 and TRBJ2-2; 8 bases line up with TRBD1. This CDR3 has 17 amino acids. Germline loops: CDR1 LNHDA, CDR2 SQIVND (reference sequence). The CDR3 region is CASSTGQGLRNAGELFF. The CDR3 region has the DNA TGTGCCAGTAGTACCGGACAGGGACTTAGGAACGCCGGGGAGCTGTTTTTT.

The chain recombines TRBV28 with TRBJ1-2; a weak D match, TRBD1 (5 bases). The CDR3 has 15 residues. V gave up 2 bases and J gave up 8 bases, with 18 bases separating them. Germline loops: CDR1 MDHEN, CDR2 SYDVKM. DNA of the CDR3: TGTGCCAGCAGTTTACCTACTCCAGGGTCTCAGGGCTACACCTTC. It translates to CASSLPTPGSQGYTF.

The chain has TRBV6-6 and TRBJ2-7; 10 bases are shared with TRBD1. Germline-derived CDR1 and CDR2 are MNHNY and SVGAGI (reference sequence). Trimming at V came to 5 bases and at J to 4 bases, leaving 5 bases not matched to a gene. CDR3 length: 14 amino acids. DNA for the CDR3: TGTGCCAGCAGTCCTCCGGGACAGGGGTACGAGCAGTACTTC. Protein: CASSPPGQGYEQYF.

J is TRBJ1-6 and V is TRBV11-2; tentatively, D is TRBD1 (5 bases). Germline lookup yields CDR1 SGHAT and CDR2 FQNNGV. V was cut by 5 bases and J by 7 bases, with 18 bases left in between. This CDR3 region has 16 residues. The CDR3 coding sequence is TGTGCCAGCAGCCCGTATTGTTGTGGGGCGAATTCACCCCTCCACTTT. Amino acids: CASSPYCCGANSPLHF.

A remark on this clone: The junction and the germline gene differ at one end; a read error may be behind it. In DNA, the CDR3 is TGTGCTAGTGGTTTGGGAAATGAGAAAAATGGGCAGTTCTTC. This sequence encodes CASGLGNEKNGQFF. The chain couples TRBV12-5 to TRBJ2-1; D gene unclear. Germline V CDR1 and CDR2: LGHNT, FRNRAP. The CDR3 extends over 14 amino acids. Based on the CDR3 plus reference TRBV12-5 and TRBJ2-1, the full variable domain is DARVTQTPRHKVTEMGQEVTMRCQPILGHNTVFWYRQTMMQGLELLAYFRNRAPLDDSGMPKDRFSAEMPDATLATLKIQPSEPRDSAVYFCASGLGNEKNGQFFGPGTRLTVL.

J is TRBJ2-7 and V is TRBV24-1; no reliable D call. Germline loops: CDR1 KGHDR, CDR2 SFDVKD. V was pared by 3 bases and J by 0 bases, with 5 bases between. There are 13 residues in the CDR3. This CDR3 is CATSDASSYEQYF. CDR3 bases: TGTGCCACCAGTGATGCTAGCTCCTACGAGCAGTACTTC.

The chain links TRBV28 to TRBJ2-7; tentatively, D is TRBD1 (6 bases). Germline V CDR1 and CDR2: MDHEN, SYDVKM. The CDR3 is made up of 13 amino acids. V was trimmed by 3 bases and J by 4 bases, leaving 10 bases between them. The chain's CDR3 is CASSLVRGYEQYF. The CDR3 DNA sequence: TGTGCCAGCAGTTTGGTCAGGGGTTACGAGCAGTACTTC.

V and J are TRBV29-1 and TRBJ1-2; 11 bases line up with TRBD1. The CDR3 extends over 14 amino acids. J gave up 7 bases and V 6 bases, and 10 bases lay outside the gene matches. Germline CDR1 reads SQVTM; CDR2 reads ANQGSEA. Here the CDR3 DNA reads TGCAGCGTCGGGGGTGGACAGGGGGCTTTTGGCTACACCTTC. It translates to CSVGGGQGAFGYTF.

The chain combines TRBV5-1 with TRBJ2-3; D might be TRBD1 (5 bases). Germline CDR1 and CDR2: SGHRS and YFSETQ. This CDR3 has 14 amino acids. The germline V and J ends were trimmed by 0 bases and 6 bases, with 11 bases remaining between them. CDR3: CASSLDPRGDTQYF. The CDR3 DNA reads as TGCGCCAGCAGCTTGGACCCTAGGGGTGATACGCAGTATTTT.

This sequence joins TRBV3-1 (or the pseudogene TRBV3-2) and TRBJ2-7; D not resolved. V lost 0 bases and J lost 9, with 9 bases in between. CDR1 is LGHDT, CDR2 YNNKEL, per germline (reference sequence). The CDR3 consists of 12 residues. The CDR3 nucleotides are TGTGCCAGCAGCCAAGATTTCACCAGGCAGTACTTC. As protein: CASSQDFTRQYF.

The chain recombines TRBV15 with TRBJ1-1, with TRBD1 matching 7 bases. The germline V gene encodes CDR1 LNHNV and CDR2 YYDKDF (reference sequence). Unmatched junction bases numbered 7, after V lost 5 bases and J lost 1 base. The CDR3 contains 15 residues. The DNA for the CDR3 is TGTGCCACCAGCTTACCAGGGACAGAGAACACTGAAGCTTTCTTT. This codes for CATSLPGTENTEAFF.

The rearrangement joins TRBV12-5 to TRBJ2-7; 7 nucleotides match TRBD1. This CDR3 spans 15 amino acids. J lost 6 bases, V lost 5 bases, and 13 bases had no gene match. The germline gives CDR1 LGHNT, CDR2 FRNRAP. CDR3 sequence: CASGPRQGSLAEQYF. The CDR3 nucleotides are TGTGCTAGTGGTCCTCGACAGGGTAGCCTCGCCGAGCAGTACTTC.

The chain carries TRBV7-9 and TRBJ2-5; 9 nucleotides align to TRBD1. V lost 5 bases, J lost 5 bases, and 9 bases stayed unmatched. This CDR3 comprises 15 residues. Germline CDR1 and CDR2: SEHNR and FQNEAQ (reference sequence). DNA of the CDR3: TGTGCCAGCAGCGTAAACAGGGGGCTAGGGGAGACCCAGTACTTC. Protein: CASSVNRGLGETQYF.